Below, 32 T cell receptor beta chains from the same sample are listed, as sequenced in a study of cytomegalovirus exposure and HLA in healthy donors (TCRdb year 2017). The library was obtained by the immunoSEQ multiplex PCR assay. TCRdb retrieved this table from immuneACCESS and kept in-frame rearrangements only. Not all clones are present; in checked studies, unresolved V genes account for under half, and no reason is known for the remainder. Recorded for this sample are about 150,000 clones; 65% to 90% of them occurred a single time. The top ten clonotypes cover under 25% of the sample. The specimen was PBMCs. The receptors come from a man younger than 35 in good health and CMV-seropositive.

The chain employs TRBV5-1 and TRBJ1-2; no definite D call. Trimming removed 4 bases at V and 0 bases at J, with 16 bases between. This CDR3 contains 16 residues. Germline CDR1 reads SGHRS; CDR2 reads YFSETQ. The CDR3 sequence is CASSPLRGRANYGYTF. CDR3 in DNA: TGCGCCAGCAGCCCCTTACGCGGGAGAGCTAACTATGGCTACACCTTC.

The J gene is TRBJ2-7, the V gene TRBV5-1; the match to TRBD2 covers 9 bases. Unmatched junction bases numbered 12, after V lost 4 bases and J lost 1 base. The CDR3 covers 17 residues. Per the germline V gene, CDR1 is SGHRS and CDR2 is YFSETQ. The CDR3 region has the DNA TGCGCCAGCAGCCCCGGGGTAGCGGGAGTAAATTCCTACGAGCAGTACTTC. It encodes CASSPGVAGVNSYEQYF.

This chain links TRBV5-5 with TRBJ2-7; possibly TRBD1 for D (6 bases). The CDR3 is 14 amino acids. Trimming left V 4 bases short and J 6 bases short, with 17 bases between. CDR1 SGHKS and CDR2 YYEKEE come from the germline V gene (reference sequence). The CDR3 region has the DNA TGTGCCAGCAGCCGCCCCCAACAGGGAAGCGAGCAGTACTTC. Translation gives CASSRPQQGSEQYF.

The chain combines TRBV29-1 with TRBJ2-1, with a tentative D call TRBD2 (5 bases). This CDR3 spans 16 amino acids. Trimming removed 7 bases from V and 7 bases from J, with 26 bases in between. Germline values: CDR1 SQVTM, CDR2 ANQGSEA. CDR3 in amino acids: CSAGFVGDGMKNEQFF. CDR3 sequence (DNA): TGCAGCGCCGGATTTGTGGGTGACGGGATGAAGAATGAGCAGTTCTTC.

The chain employs TRBV7-2 and TRBJ2-5; 8 nucleotides align to TRBD1. The germline V gene has CDR1 SGHTA and CDR2 FQGNSA. The J segment lost 4 bases and the V segment lost 4 bases, leaving 8 bases of the junction unmatched. The CDR3 sequence is 15 residues long. The CDR3 here is CASSYPRGPLETQYF. In DNA form, the CDR3 reads TGTGCCAGCAGCTATCCCAGGGGGCCGTTAGAGACCCAGTACTTC.

V and J are TRBV5-6 and TRBJ2-5; 8 positions match TRBD2. The CDR3 totals 16 residues. Germline V lookup: CDR1 SGHDT, CDR2 YYEEEE. J lost 1 base, V lost 2 bases, and 7 bases had no gene match. CDR3 loop: CASSFKVRGVQETQYF. Written as DNA, the CDR3 is TGTGCCAGCAGCTTTAAGGTGCGGGGGGTCCAAGAGACCCAGTACTTC.

The rearrangement links TRBV10-3 to TRBJ2-6, with a possible D match to TRBD2 (5 bases). The CDR3 contains 15 residues. Trimming left V 6 bases short and J 4 bases short, with 13 bases between. CDR1 ENHRY and CDR2 SYGVKD come from the germline V gene. CDR3 in DNA: TGTGCCATCAGACTAGGGTTTCTGGGGGCCAACGTCCTGACTTTC. Translated: CAIRLGFLGANVLTF.

J is TRBJ2-7 and V is TRBV5-1, with 7 bases matching TRBD1. Germline V lookup: CDR1 SGHRS, CDR2 YFSETQ. This CDR3 contains 15 residues. V dropped 8 bases and J dropped 0; count of bases not matched to a gene: 11. In nucleotides, the CDR3 is TGCGCCAGTAAGTTAGGGGGCCCTCCCTCCTACGAGCAGTACTTC. Translation gives CASKLGGPPSYEQYF.

The genes are TRBV4-1 and TRBJ2-7; 12 nucleotides agree with TRBD2. Germline loops: CDR1 MGHRA, CDR2 YSYEKL. There are 15 residues in the CDR3. V was pared by 6 bases and J by 2 bases, with 5 bases of the junction left unmatched. The CDR3 bases are TGCGCCAGCAGTCAACTAGCGGGAGGTACCTACGAGCAGTACTTC. Translated, it gives CASSQLAGGTYEQYF.

This clone is a singleton in its sample. The chain employs TRBV7-2 and TRBJ2-1, with 14 bases identical to TRBD2. The CDR3 runs to 17 residues. Looked up from germline, CDR1 is SGHTA and CDR2 is FQGNSA. J lost 9 bases, V lost 2 bases, and 9 bases had no gene match. The CDR3 bases are TGTGCCAGCAGCTTACGACTAGCGGGAGGGCGTCCAATTGAGCAGTTCTTC. Translated: CASSLRLAGGRPIEQFF.

The genes are TRBV13 and TRBJ1-4; 10 bases agree with TRBD1. Trimming removed 4 bases from V and 8 bases from J; junction bases left unmatched: 7. CDR3 size: 15 residues. The germline V gene encodes CDR1 PRHDT and CDR2 FYEKMQ (reference sequence). In DNA form, the CDR3 reads TGTGCCAGCAGCTCGCGACAGGGGGCCGGGGAAAAACTGTTTTTT. Protein sequence: CASSSRQGAGEKLFF.

The chain links TRBV27 to TRBJ2-5; TRBD2 matches at 11 bases. Germline values: CDR1 MNHEY, CDR2 SMNVEV (reference sequence). Unmatched junction bases numbered 6, after V lost 6 bases and J lost 3 bases. CDR3 length: 15 amino acids. DNA for the CDR3: TGTGCCAGCAGCCGCGGGACTAGCGGAGAAGAGACCCAGTACTTC. It is translated as CASSRGTSGEETQYF.

In its sample, this clone was seen a few times. CDR3 protein: CSVAGRQGLNTEAFF. For the CDR3, the DNA is TGCAGCGTTGCCGGAAGACAGGGGTTGAACACTGAAGCTTTCTTT. V usage is TRBV29-1 and J usage is TRBJ1-1, with 8 bases matching TRBD1. Germline V gene data show CDR1 as SQVTM and CDR2 as ANQGSEA. CDR3 length equals 15 residues. V gave up 4 bases and J gave up 0 bases; unmatched junction bases: 7.

The V and J genes are TRBV5-1 and TRBJ1-3; TRBD1 matches 8 bases. The germline V gene encodes CDR1 SGHRS and CDR2 YFSETQ. The junction had 7 bases not matched to a gene; V was cut back by 4 bases and J by 4 bases. There are 15 residues in the CDR3. The CDR3 is CASSTRGPGGNTIYF. The CDR3 region has the DNA TGCGCCAGCAGCACCAGGGGGCCTGGGGGAAACACCATATATTTT.

The chain carries TRBV4-2 and TRBJ2-1; maybe TRBD1 (5 bases). CDR3 length equals 16 residues. Germline V gene lookup returns CDR1 LGHNA and CDR2 YNFKEQ. V was clipped by 0 bases and J by 8 bases, with 17 bases between them. The CDR3, as DNA: TGTGCCAGCAGCCAAGATCTGGGGATAGGGGTCGATGAGCAGTTCTTC. Its translation: CASSQDLGIGVDEQFF.

The gene calls are TRBV7-8 and TRBJ1-6, with TRBD1 matching 7 bases. The V gene's germline CDR1 is SGHVS and CDR2 FQNEAQ. V shed 1 base, J shed 7 bases, and the junction held 7 bases outside the gene matches. The CDR3 runs to 16 residues. CDR3 nucleotides: TGTGCCAGCAGCTTAGTGGCAGGGGGGACCAATTCACCCCTCCACTTT. It is translated as CASSLVAGGTNSPLHF.

This rearrangement joins TRBV7-2 to TRBJ1-1, with TRBD1 as a possible D gene (6 bases). The CDR3 length is 15 residues. V was shortened by 5 bases and J by 4 bases, with 17 bases between the two germline ends. The germline CDR1 and CDR2 sequences are SGHTA and FQGNSA. The CDR3 here is CASSRTGGAGTEAFF. In DNA, the CDR3 is TGTGCCAGCAGCCGGACGGGGGGCGCGGGCACTGAAGCTTTCTTT.

The rearrangement joins TRBV5-6 to TRBJ1-2; D is possibly TRBD1 (5 bases). CDR1 SGHDT and CDR2 YYEEEE come from the germline V gene. The V and J ends lost 3 bases and 5 bases respectively, with 17 bases between them. CDR3 length equals 15 residues. CDR3 region: CASSSAGTGEYGYTF. The DNA of the CDR3 is TGTGCCAGCAGCTCCGCCGGGACGGGGGAATATGGCTACACCTTC.

This chain links TRBV4-1 with TRBJ1-5, with D unresolved. V shed 2 bases and J shed 0 bases, with 8 bases lying between them. This CDR3 region has 15 residues. CDR1 is MGHRA and CDR2 is YSYEKL in the germline V gene. DNA of the CDR3: TGCGCCAGCAGCCAAACAGATTATAGCAATCAGCCCCAGCATTTT. Protein: CASSQTDYSNQPQHF.

The J gene is TRBJ1-2, the V gene TRBV19; D gene ambiguous. The V gene's germline CDR1 is LNHDA and CDR2 SQIVND (reference sequence). V gave up 7 bases and J gave up 2 bases, with 8 bases separating them. The CDR3 contains 12 residues. The CDR3: CASTRGNYGYTF. The DNA for the CDR3 is TGTGCCAGTACCCGAGGCAACTATGGCTACACCTTC.

This clone was detected a few times. The chain has TRBV4-1 and TRBJ1-2; D gene uncertain. Germline assignment: CDR1 MGHRA and CDR2 YSYEKL. The CDR3 runs to 12 residues. The germline V and J ends were trimmed by 8 bases and 6 bases, with 13 bases remaining between them. CDR3 amino acids: CASSHVTDGYTF. CDR3 in DNA: TGCGCCAGCTCCCATGTGACTGATGGCTACACCTTC.

A single count supports this clone. The chain couples TRBV6-1 to TRBJ1-1, with 8 bases lining up with TRBD1. Germline V gives CDR1 MNHNS, CDR2 SASEGT. The V gene end was trimmed by 2 bases and the J gene end by 6 bases; junction bases not matched to a gene: 8. This CDR3 contains 15 residues. The CDR3 sequence: CASSESGQGIAEAFF. The CDR3 coding sequence is TGTGCCAGCAGTGAAAGTGGACAGGGAATTGCTGAAGCTTTCTTT.

The chain carries TRBV2 and TRBJ1-1; 9 bases line up with TRBD1. Germline CDR1 SNHLY, CDR2 FYNNEI. The CDR3 totals 16 residues. V lost 4 bases to trimming and J lost 1 base; unmatched junction nucleotides: 7. CDR3 protein: CASSGGQGSRNTEAFF. CDR3 nucleotide sequence: TGTGCCAGCAGTGGTGGACAGGGGAGCAGGAACACTGAAGCTTTCTTT.

The chain couples TRBV15 to TRBJ1-5; 7 bases agree with TRBD1. V lost 2 bases to trimming and J lost 5 bases; unmatched junction nucleotides: 3. CDR1 and CDR2 from the germline V gene are LNHNV and YYDKDF (reference sequence). This CDR3 has 14 amino acids. CDR3 bases: TGTGCCACCAGCAGAAAACAGGGGTATCAGCCCCAGCATTTT. This gives the protein CATSRKQGYQPQHF.

V and J are TRBV7-2 and TRBJ2-6; the match to TRBD1 covers 7 bases. Germline V gene sequence: CDR1 SGHTA, CDR2 FQGNSA. The CDR3 has 15 amino acids. Losses at the gene ends were 5 bases for V and 0 bases for J; bases not matched to a gene: 1. CDR3 sequence (DNA): TGTGCCAGCAGCCCAGGGGGCTCTGGGGCCAACGTCCTGACTTTC. It codes for CASSPGGSGANVLTF.

The V gene is TRBV2, the J gene TRBJ2-7; 9 bases match TRBD1. From germline, CDR1 is SNHLY and CDR2 FYNNEI. The CDR3 is made up of 17 amino acids. J was trimmed by 4 bases and V by 4 bases; bases with no gene match: 14. This CDR3 is CASSGFRGQGLNYEQYF. As DNA, the CDR3 is TGTGCCAGCAGTGGGTTCCGGGGACAGGGACTCAATTACGAGCAGTACTTC.

The J gene is TRBJ1-6, the V gene TRBV7-3; TRBD1 aligns across 7 bases. Trimming cost V 1 base and J 10 bases; bases outside gene matches: 7. In germline, CDR1 is SGHTA, CDR2 FQGTGA. The CDR3 is made up of 15 amino acids. The CDR3 DNA sequence: TGTGCCAGCAGCTTAAAGACAGGGTCGGAATCACCCCTCCACTTT. It yields the protein CASSLKTGSESPLHF. The variable domain in full, completed from reference TRBV7-3 and TRBJ1-6, reads GAGVSQTPSNKVTEKGKYVELRCDPISGHTALYWYRQSLGQGPEFLIYFQGTGAADDSGLPNDRFFAVRPEGSVSTLKIQRTERGDSAVYLCASSLKTGSESPLHFGNGTRLTVT.

This clone was counted a single time. This chain uses TRBV6-5 with TRBJ2-1; TRBD2 might be the D (6 bases). In germline, CDR1 is MNHEY, CDR2 SVGAGI. V gave up 6 bases and J gave up 9 bases, with 21 bases separating them. The CDR3 has 15 residues. DNA of the CDR3: TGTGCCAGCAGAGCCGGGACTCGTGTGCAGGGTGAGCAGTTCTTC. This gives the protein CASRAGTRVQGEQFF.

This rearrangement joins TRBV19 to TRBJ1-2; the D is unclear. The CDR3 is made up of 14 amino acids. Trimming removed 3 bases at V and 5 bases at J, with 13 bases between. Germline lookup yields CDR1 LNHDA and CDR2 SQIVND (reference sequence). CDR3 bases: TGTGCCAGTAGTATGACTATCCCCCGGTATGGCTACACCTTC. Protein product: CASSMTIPRYGYTF.

The table lists this clone with a count of one. The chain recombines TRBV18 with TRBJ2-5; no clear D. Germline lookup yields CDR1 KGHSH and CDR2 LQKENI. The germline V and J ends were trimmed by 3 bases and 1 base, with 6 bases remaining between them. CDR3 length: 13 residues. The DNA for the CDR3 is TGTGCCAGCTCACCGTCAATCCAAGAGACCCAGTACTTC. Translating it yields CASSPSIQETQYF. Together with reference TRBV18 and TRBJ2-5, the CDR3 gives the full variable domain: NAGVMQNPRHLVRRRGQEARLRCSPMKGHSHVYWYRQLPEEGLKFMVYLQKENIIDESGMPKERFSAEFPKEGPSILRIQQVVRGDSAAYFCASSPSIQETQYFGPGTRLLVL.

V is TRBV6-4 and J is TRBJ1-6; no firm D call. CDR3 length equals 12 residues. The germline gives CDR1 MRHNA, CDR2 SNTAGT. Trimming took off 4 bases at V and 12 bases at J, with 10 bases between the two ends. The DNA of the CDR3 is TGTGCCAGCAGTGGGGCGGGCGTACCCCTCCACTTT. It yields the protein CASSGAGVPLHF.

V gene TRBV6-1 combines with J gene TRBJ2-2; the D is unclear. The CDR3 is 12 residues long. The germline CDR1 and CDR2 sequences are MNHNS and SASEGT. V shed 4 bases and J shed 6 bases, with 6 bases lying between them. CDR3 sequence (DNA): TGTGCCAGCAGTGGACGGGCCGGGGAGCTGTTTTTT. This encodes CASSGRAGELFF.